This TCR beta chain was identified during a study of response to subunit inactivated influenza vaccine. Trimming cost V 2 bases and J 4 bases; bases outside gene matches: 7. This CDR3 contains 15 residues. Germline V gene sequence: CDR1 SGHDT, CDR2 YYEEEE. TCRdb used MiXCR to reprocess the RT-PCR reads, holding one entry per CDR3 protein. The sample lists roughly 160,000 distinct CDR3 sequences; around a tenth were seen once. The sequenced sample was CD8+ T cells sorted from PBMCs, obtained roughly 24 months after vaccination. This TCR derives from a man between 45 and 75 years old who received an inactivated influenza vaccine. The chain links TRBV5-6 to TRBJ1-1; 8 bases line up with TRBD1. This CDR3 is CASSFRTGPATEAFF. CDR3 coding DNA: TGTGCCAGCAGCTTCCGGACAGGGCCGGCCACTGAAGCTTTCTTT.